The T cell receptor (beta chain) described here comes from a study of T cells after yellow fever vaccination. The sample holds a few counts of this clonotype. Its antigen is as yet unknown. The study made its TCR cDNA through 5'RACE template switching. That step introduced a universal primer site along with UMIs. TCRdb independently ran MiXCR on the 5' RACE reads; one entry per CDR3 protein. The table lists some 340,000 distinct CDR3 sequences, about 11% of them singletons, with approximately 3% in the top ten. From germline, CDR1 is SQVTM and CDR2 ANQGSEA. This CDR3 is 18 amino acids long. The V gene lost 4 bases and the J gene lost 2 bases, with 25 bases spanning the gap. Study-wide results and limits: Of the clonotypes, a small share occurred in both CD4 and CD8 compartments. Abundant bulk-population clonotypes could contaminate the FACS-sorted repertoires. Though weaker, the secondary response peaked faster, on day 5 versus 15.

The TCR was taken from a man in his late teens or twenties who received the YFV17D yellow fever vaccine. The rearrangement joins TRBV29-1 to TRBJ2-3; D might be TRBD1 (7 bases). The sample here was CD4+ T cells sorted from PBMCs, taken 45 days after the yellow fever booster vaccination. CDR3 sequence (DNA): TGCAGCGTTGTGGGGGCAGGGGGGTCCAGCGGCCCCACAGATACGCAGTATTTT. This gives the protein CSVVGAGGSSGPTDTQYF.